Listed below are T cell receptor beta chains from one sample, sequenced in a study of T cells after yellow fever vaccination. A single record per CDR3 protein comes from TCRdb applying MiXCR to the 5' RACE reads. The sample yields some 320,000 distinct CDR3 sequences, roughly 4% seen once. The source was PBMCs, collected 5 days after the yellow fever booster vaccination. These receptors were collected from a man aged 18 to 35 who received the YFV17D yellow fever vaccine. Each CDR3 is given with its conserved first and last residue. Fields, in order: D gene, V gene, CDR3 length, J gene, clone size, CDR3 DNA, CDR3 protein. D genes are given only for firm matches. A clone size is listed for some rows: how often the clone was seen (once, few, many), or a class if it is expanded.

D gene: -
V gene: TRBV10-3
CDR3 length: 15
J gene: TRBJ1-3
clone size: few
CDR3 DNA: TGTGCCATCATCAGGGACGGCTCCTCTGGAAACACCATATATTTT
CDR3 protein: CAIIRDGSSGNTIYF

D gene: -
V gene: TRBV7-9
CDR3 length: 16
J gene: TRBJ2-2
clone size: -
CDR3 DNA: TGTGCCAGCAGCCCAGCGGGCAGGGAGCCTCCCGTGGAGCTGTTTTTT
CDR3 protein: CASSPAGREPPVELFF

D gene: -
V gene: TRBV7-3
CDR3 length: 15
J gene: TRBJ2-3
clone size: many
CDR3 DNA: TGTGCCAGCAGCTTAAGTCCTAGCCCGGGAGATACGCAGTATTTT
CDR3 protein: CASSLSPSPGDTQYF

D gene: -
V gene: TRBV15
CDR3 length: 17
J gene: TRBJ2-3
clone size: few
CDR3 DNA: TGTGCCACCAGCAGAGATACGCGGGGCCTCAACGAGGATACGCAGTATTTT
CDR3 protein: CATSRDTRGLNEDTQYF

D gene: -
V gene: TRBV28
CDR3 length: 14
J gene: TRBJ2-3
clone size: many
CDR3 DNA: TGTGCCAGCACCCGGGGCGGCGGGACAGATACGCAGTATTTT
CDR3 protein: CASTRGGGTDTQYF

D gene: -
V gene: TRBV4-3
CDR3 length: 21
J gene: TRBJ1-1
clone size: few
CDR3 DNA: TGCGCCAGCAGCCAAGATTCAAGGCCTCCGGGCTTAGGGGTGTGGGACACTGAAGCTTTCTTT
CDR3 protein: CASSQDSRPPGLGVWDTEAFF

D gene: TRBD1
V gene: TRBV7-8
CDR3 length: 17
J gene: TRBJ1-2
clone size: -
CDR3 DNA: TGTGCCAGCAGCTTAGTAACGACAGGGACCTTTAACTATGTCTACACCTTC
CDR3 protein: CASSLVTTGTFNYVYTF

D gene: -
V gene: TRBV28
CDR3 length: 11
J gene: TRBJ2-2
clone size: -
CDR3 DNA: TGTGCCAGCGGAATCCCCGGGGAGCTGTTTTTT
CDR3 protein: CASGIPGELFF

D gene: -
V gene: TRBV28
CDR3 length: 14
J gene: TRBJ2-2
clone size: few
CDR3 DNA: TGTGCCAGCAGTTTATTGACAGACACCGGGGAGCTGTTTTTT
CDR3 protein: CASSLLTDTGELFF

D gene: -
V gene: TRBV2
CDR3 length: 13
J gene: TRBJ2-2
clone size: -
CDR3 DNA: TGTGCCAGCCCGAGGACAAACACCGGGGAGCTGTTTTTT
CDR3 protein: CASPRTNTGELFF

D gene: -
V gene: TRBV5-1
CDR3 length: 15
J gene: TRBJ1-4
clone size: few
CDR3 DNA: TGCGCCAGCAGCCCCGGGGGCGGGATCAATGAAAAACTGTTTTTT
CDR3 protein: CASSPGGGINEKLFF

D gene: TRBD1
V gene: TRBV7-6
CDR3 length: 14
J gene: TRBJ2-1
clone size: -
CDR3 DNA: TGTGCCAGCAGATCCGGACAGGAGTACAATGAGCAGTTCTTC
CDR3 protein: CASRSGQEYNEQFF

D gene: TRBD1
V gene: TRBV6-5
CDR3 length: 13
J gene: TRBJ2-7
clone size: -
CDR3 DNA: TGTGCCAGCAGCACGGACAGGGAATACGAGCAGTACTTC
CDR3 protein: CASSTDREYEQYF

D gene: -
V gene: TRBV12-3/TRBV12-4
CDR3 length: 13
J gene: TRBJ2-3
clone size: many
CDR3 DNA: TGTGCCAGCAGTCTGACTAGGGCGGGTACGCAGTATTTT
CDR3 protein: CASSLTRAGTQYF

D gene: -
V gene: TRBV15
CDR3 length: 13
J gene: TRBJ2-5
clone size: many
CDR3 DNA: TGTGCCACCAGCAGAGGACAGAAAGAGACCCAGTACTTC
CDR3 protein: CATSRGQKETQYF

D gene: TRBD2
V gene: TRBV5-1
CDR3 length: 14
J gene: TRBJ2-3
clone size: many
CDR3 DNA: TGCGCCAGCAGCGCAGCGGGGCGCACAGATACGCAGTATTTT
CDR3 protein: CASSAAGRTDTQYF

D gene: -
V gene: TRBV5-1
CDR3 length: 16
J gene: TRBJ2-2
clone size: few
CDR3 DNA: TGCGCCAGCAGCTTAGGGCTAGCGAAGAACACCGGGGAGCTGTTTTTT
CDR3 protein: CASSLGLAKNTGELFF

D gene: -
V gene: TRBV3-1
CDR3 length: 17
J gene: TRBJ2-1
clone size: -
CDR3 DNA: TGTGCCAGCAGCCAGGACCGGGACACAAGCTCCTACAATGAGCAGTTCTTC
CDR3 protein: CASSQDRDTSSYNEQFF

D gene: -
V gene: TRBV9
CDR3 length: 13
J gene: TRBJ1-3
clone size: -
CDR3 DNA: TGTGCCAGCAGCGCCGATACTGGAAACACCATATATTTT
CDR3 protein: CASSADTGNTIYF

D gene: TRBD2
V gene: TRBV29-1
CDR3 length: 13
J gene: TRBJ2-5
clone size: few
CDR3 DNA: TGCAGCTATACCGGGGGGACTCAAGAGACCCAGTACTTC
CDR3 protein: CSYTGGTQETQYF

D gene: -
V gene: TRBV5-1
CDR3 length: 17
J gene: TRBJ2-3
clone size: few
CDR3 DNA: TGCGCCAGCAGACGCATCCCGGGACCCGAAGTAACAGATACGCAGTATTTT
CDR3 protein: CASRRIPGPEVTDTQYF

D gene: -
V gene: TRBV7-9
CDR3 length: 14
J gene: TRBJ2-3
clone size: -
CDR3 DNA: TGTGCCAGCAGCCGAGGCTGGCTCACAGATACGCAGTATTTT
CDR3 protein: CASSRGWLTDTQYF

D gene: -
V gene: TRBV4-3
CDR3 length: 16
J gene: TRBJ2-5
clone size: many
CDR3 DNA: TGCGCCAGCAGCCAAGAAGGGACGAGCCCAGGCGGGACCCAGTACTTC
CDR3 protein: CASSQEGTSPGGTQYF

D gene: -
V gene: TRBV5-1
CDR3 length: 12
J gene: TRBJ1-1
clone size: -
CDR3 DNA: TGCGCCAGCAGCGGGGGGCGGAATGAAGCTTTCTTT
CDR3 protein: CASSGGRNEAFF

D gene: -
V gene: TRBV20-1
CDR3 length: 12
J gene: TRBJ2-7
clone size: -
CDR3 DNA: TGCAGTGTTAAGAATCTTACCTACGAGCAGTACTTC
CDR3 protein: CSVKNLTYEQYF

D gene: TRBD2
V gene: TRBV13
CDR3 length: 17
J gene: TRBJ2-3
clone size: -
CDR3 DNA: TGTGCCAGCAGCATGGGACTAGCGGGGGGTTCCGGGGATACGCAGTATTTT
CDR3 protein: CASSMGLAGGSGDTQYF

D gene: -
V gene: TRBV20-1
CDR3 length: 15
J gene: TRBJ1-1
clone size: few
CDR3 DNA: TGCAGTGCAGGTGACAGTTACACCATGAACACTGAAGCTTTCTTT
CDR3 protein: CSAGDSYTMNTEAFF

D gene: TRBD2
V gene: TRBV28
CDR3 length: 15
J gene: TRBJ2-2
clone size: few
CDR3 DNA: TGTGCCAGCAGCTCCGGGGGGGGGAACACCGGGGAGCTGTTTTTT
CDR3 protein: CASSSGGGNTGELFF

D gene: TRBD1
V gene: TRBV4-3
CDR3 length: 15
J gene: TRBJ2-3
clone size: few
CDR3 DNA: TGCGCCAGCAGCCAAGCGTCAGGGGGAAGGGATACGCAGTATTTT
CDR3 protein: CASSQASGGRDTQYF

D gene: TRBD1
V gene: TRBV7-9
CDR3 length: 16
J gene: TRBJ2-5
clone size: many
CDR3 DNA: TGTGCCAGCAGCCCCCCCCGGGACAGGGGCGAAGAGACCCAGTACTTC
CDR3 protein: CASSPPRDRGEETQYF